These 26 T cell receptor beta chains came from one sample sequenced in a study of CD8 T cells in Susac syndrome. With random hexamers, reverse transcription was performed on about 0.5 to 1 ug of RNA. Using its own MiXCR run on the immunoSEQ multiplex PCR reads, TCRdb lists one record per CDR3 protein. The table records roughly 140,000 distinct CDR3 sequences, about 95% of them present only once. Input material: CD4+ T cells from PBMCs. The receptors shown here come from a human donor with Susac syndrome.

This chain joins TRBV10-3 and TRBJ2-3; no reliable D call. The germline gives CDR1 ENHRY, CDR2 SYGVKD. V lost 0 bases and J 2 bases, leaving 12 bases between the germline ends. The CDR3 has 16 residues. CDR3 region: CAISESAKGNTDTQYF. CDR3 bases: TGTGCCATCAGTGAGTCGGCGAAGGGCAACACAGATACGCAGTATTTT.

The chain carries TRBV12-3 or TRBV12-4 and TRBJ1-6; D gene unclear. V dropped 6 bases and J dropped 7 bases, with 10 bases sitting between them. The CDR3 is made up of 13 amino acids. This CDR3 reads CASRTWGNSPLHF. CDR3 sequence (DNA): TGTGCCAGCAGGACCTGGGGAAATTCACCCCTCCACTTT.

This chain joins TRBV7-9 and TRBJ2-7; D is unresolved. CDR3 length equals 11 residues. The V end lost 4 bases, the J end lost 6 bases, and 7 bases lay between the germline ends. Germline V gives CDR1 SEHNR, CDR2 FQNEAQ (reference sequence). The CDR3 here is CASSSPSEQYF. The CDR3 bases are TGTGCCAGCAGCTCGCCATCCGAGCAGTACTTC.

This sequence joins TRBV27 and TRBJ2-1, with TRBD2 matching 11 bases. After removal of 5 bases from V and 5 bases from J, the junction contained 11 bases not matched to a gene. This CDR3 spans 17 amino acids. Germline lookup yields CDR1 MNHEY and CDR2 SMNVEV (reference sequence). As DNA, the CDR3 is TGTGCCAGCAGTACCTTCGCCGGGACTAGCGGCAACAATGAGCAGTTCTTC. Translating gives CASSTFAGTSGNNEQFF.

The chain carries TRBV5-1 and TRBJ2-1, with D maybe TRBD2 (5 bases). This CDR3 spans 13 amino acids. V lost 0 bases to trimming and J lost 10 bases, with 11 bases between them. The germline gives CDR1 SGHRS, CDR2 YFSETQ. The CDR3 is CASSLAGNGEQFF. In nucleotides, the CDR3 is TGCGCCAGCAGCTTGGCCGGGAATGGCGAGCAGTTCTTC.

The chain is built from TRBV29-1 and TRBJ2-5, with 8 bases lining up with TRBD1. The germline gives CDR1 SQVTM, CDR2 ANQGSEA. The CDR3 totals 12 residues. V lost 7 bases, J lost 7 bases, and 8 bases stayed unmatched. CDR3 loop: CSAGQGSGTQYF. DNA of the CDR3: TGCAGCGCCGGACAGGGCAGTGGGACCCAGTACTTC.

The chain carries TRBV12-3 or TRBV12-4 and TRBJ2-7; 7 bases agree with TRBD1. This CDR3 is 15 amino acids long. V gave up 6 bases and J gave up 4 bases; unmatched junction bases: 12. CDR3 sequence reads: CASSRRGQVDYEQYF. CDR3 bases: TGTGCCAGCAGCCGGAGAGGACAGGTAGATTACGAGCAGTACTTC.

The CDR3 DNA is TGTGCCAGCAGCCAACTAGGACAGCCTTCCAAAACTGGGGCCAACGTCCTGACTTTC. Protein sequence: CASSQLGQPSKTGANVLTF. The V gene is TRBV3-1, the J gene TRBJ2-6, with D possibly TRBD1 on 6 matching bases. V was trimmed by 2 bases and J by 2 bases, leaving 19 bases between them. The CDR3 spans 19 residues. The germline gives CDR1 LGHDT, CDR2 YNNKEL (reference sequence).

This chain connects TRBV7-9 to TRBJ2-5; 7 positions match TRBD1. Looked up from germline, CDR1 is SEHNR and CDR2 is FQNEAQ (reference sequence). With 5 bases clipped from V and 2 bases from J, the junction kept 8 bases outside the gene matches. The CDR3 consists of 15 residues. CDR3 coding DNA: TGTGCCAGCAGCCCCTGGACAGGCCAACAAGAGACCCAGTACTTC. It encodes CASSPWTGQQETQYF.

The chain carries TRBV29-1 and TRBJ2-5; D unresolved. This CDR3 spans 12 amino acids. CDR1 is SQVTM and CDR2 is ANQGSEA in the germline V gene. Trimming removed 4 bases from V and 5 bases from J, with 11 bases in between. The CDR3 nucleotides are TGCAGCGTTGTATGGGGAACCGAGACCCAGTACTTC. Its protein is CSVVWGTETQYF. Filled out from reference TRBV29-1 and TRBJ2-5, the complete variable domain reads SAVISQKPSRDICQRGTSLTIQCQVDSQVTMMFWYRQQPGQSLTLIATANQGSEATYESGFVIDKFPISRPNLTFSTLTVSNMSPEDSSIYLCSVVWGTETQYFGPGTRLLVL.

The V call is TRBV6-5, the J call TRBJ1-2, with D unclear. The germline V gene has CDR1 MNHEY and CDR2 SVGAGI. Trimming stripped 9 bases from V and 4 bases from J, with 18 bases between. CDR3 length: 14 residues. This CDR3 is CASGVRRSVYGYTF. CDR3 DNA: TGTGCCAGTGGGGTGAGGCGATCCGTCTATGGCTACACCTTC.

The CDR3 loop is CSVRPGFKAADTQYF. CDR3 nucleotide sequence: TGCAGCGTCCGTCCGGGATTCAAGGCGGCAGATACGCAGTATTTT. The genes are TRBV29-1 and TRBJ2-3, with D tentatively TRBD2 (5 bases). The germline gives CDR1 SQVTM, CDR2 ANQGSEA. The CDR3 is 15 residues long. Between the trimmed V and J ends, which lost 6 bases and 4 bases, there was a span of 20 bases.

As for this clonotype: The junction departs from the called germline gene at one end, perhaps through a read error. This CDR3 is CASSLGNRDLAF. For the CDR3, the DNA is TGTGCCAGCAGCTTGGGGAACCGGGACCTAGCCTTC. V usage is TRBV5-4 and J usage is TRBJ2-7; perhaps D is TRBD1 or TRBD2 (5 bases each). Germline loops: CDR1 SGHNT, CDR2 YYREEE (reference sequence). CDR3 length equals 12 residues.

This chain joins TRBV6-1 and TRBJ2-1; D perhaps matches TRBD2 (5 bases). Trimming shortened V by 5 bases and J by 0 bases, and 14 bases separated the two germline ends. Germline-derived CDR1 and CDR2 are MNHNS and SASEGT. This CDR3 contains 16 residues. Written as DNA, the CDR3 is TGTGCCAGCAGTAGACCGGGTACTAGCTCCTACAATGAGCAGTTCTTC. It encodes CASSRPGTSSYNEQFF.

This chain connects TRBV5-1 to TRBJ1-1, with D unclear. Trimming cost V 1 base and J 4 bases, with 11 bases left between them. Per germline, CDR1 SGHRS and CDR2 YFSETQ. The CDR3 runs 14 residues. The CDR3 bases are TGCGCCAGCAGCTTGAGGGTGGGCGGCACTGAAGCTTTCTTT. Residues: CASSLRVGGTEAFF.

The J gene is TRBJ2-5, the V gene TRBV3-1; a weak D match, TRBD1 (5 bases). Per germline, CDR1 LGHDT and CDR2 YNNKEL (reference sequence). The length of the CDR3 is 13 residues. V shed 4 bases and J shed 4 bases, with 10 bases lying between them. The DNA for the CDR3 is TGTGCCAGCAGCCCAGGGATCGGAGAGACCCAGTACTTC. This translates into CASSPGIGETQYF.

The V gene is TRBV13, the J gene TRBJ2-1, with D perhaps matching TRBD1 (5 bases). Germline V CDR1 and CDR2: PRHDT, FYEKMQ (reference sequence). The CDR3 is made up of 15 amino acids. Between the trimmed V and J ends, which lost 6 bases and 4 bases, there was a span of 16 bases. CDR3 DNA sequence: TGTGCCAGCAGACCCGCAGGGTGGGGATACAATGAGCAGTTCTTC. Protein: CASRPAGWGYNEQFF.

V and J are TRBV20-1 and TRBJ2-7; 11 nucleotides align to TRBD2. The ends lost 0 bases at V and 5 bases at J; junction bases unmatched: 9. Looked up from germline, CDR1 is DFQATT and CDR2 is SNEGSKA (reference sequence). This CDR3 has 16 amino acids. CDR3 nucleotides: TGCAGTGCTAGAGACCGGCTAGCGGGGGGTTTCAACGAGCAGTACTTC. This sequence encodes CSARDRLAGGFNEQYF.

The sample holds one count of this clonotype. This rearrangement joins TRBV12-3 or TRBV12-4 to TRBJ2-4; D unclear. V was clipped by 6 bases and J by 6 bases, with 9 bases between them. The CDR3 runs to 12 residues. The CDR3 loop reads CASSSNTNIQYF. In DNA form, the CDR3 reads TGTGCCAGCAGCAGCAACACAAACATTCAGTACTTC.

Only one count was recorded for this clonotype. The genes are TRBV20-1 and TRBJ2-3; possibly TRBD2 for D (6 bases). Germline V gene lookup returns CDR1 DFQATT and CDR2 SNEGSKA (reference sequence). Trimming stripped 8 bases from V and 3 bases from J, with 12 bases between. This CDR3 has 12 residues. The chain's CDR3 is CSLGTHTDTQYF. CDR3 nucleotides: TGCAGTTTAGGGACTCATACAGATACGCAGTATTTT.

V gene TRBV12-3 or TRBV12-4 combines with J gene TRBJ2-1, with D perhaps TRBD2 (6 bases). There are 15 residues in the CDR3. The ends were cut back, 6 bases at V and 4 bases at J, with 16 bases in the middle. CDR3 nucleotides: TGTGCCAGCAGCAACCCGGGACTCATTTACAATGAGCAGTTCTTC. Its translation: CASSNPGLIYNEQFF.

The chain carries TRBV7-3 and TRBJ1-5; no reliable D call. The CDR3 spans 16 residues. CDR1 and CDR2 from the germline V gene are SGHTA and FQGTGA. The V gene lost 3 bases and the J gene lost 2 bases, with 14 bases spanning the gap. CDR3 sequence (DNA): TGTGCCAGCAGCTTCTCTCCCTTGGGCGGCAATCAGCCCCAGCATTTT. This gives the protein CASSFSPLGGNQPQHF.

The gene calls are TRBV6-1 and TRBJ2-7; 8 bases map to TRBD2. The germline V gene encodes CDR1 MNHNS and CDR2 SASEGT. Unmatched junction bases numbered 18, after V lost 6 bases and J lost 2 bases. This CDR3 has 18 amino acids. The CDR3 region has the DNA TGTGCCAGCAGACCGTTAGCGGGGACCTACGGGAGGCCCTACGAGCAGTACTTC. Amino acid sequence: CASRPLAGTYGRPYEQYF.

This chain uses TRBV29-1 with TRBJ1-1; maybe TRBD1 (5 bases). The CDR3 consists of 12 residues. Germline CDR1 reads SQVTM; CDR2 reads ANQGSEA. The CDR3 loop reads CRVPGPRGEAFF. DNA for the CDR3: TGCAGGGTCCCGGGACCTCGGGGTGAAGCTTTCTTT.

This chain links TRBV5-4 with TRBJ2-1; tentatively, D is TRBD2 (7 bases). The CDR3 is 17 residues long. CDR1 SGHNT and CDR2 YYREEE come from the germline V gene (reference sequence). The V end lost 7 bases, the J end lost 0 bases, and 20 bases lay between the germline ends. CDR3 DNA sequence: TGTGCCAGCCGGGGGGCCGGGGGGCGTTCCTCCTACAATGAGCAGTTCTTC. It encodes CASRGAGGRSSYNEQFF.

The V and J genes are TRBV7-9 and TRBJ1-2, with D possibly matching TRBD1 (6 bases). The V and J ends lost 3 bases and 0 bases respectively, with 14 bases between them. The germline V gene encodes CDR1 SEHNR and CDR2 FQNEAQ (reference sequence). The CDR3 has 16 residues. The CDR3 coding sequence is TGTGCCAGCAGCTTCACACGGACAGCAGCTAACTATGGCTACACCTTC. Translated, it gives CASSFTRTAANYGYTF.